These T cell receptor beta chains were read from a single sample in a study of CD8 T cells in ankylosing spondylitis. TCRdb passed the 5' RACE reads through MiXCR, listing each CDR3 protein once. The sample holds fewer than 500,000 distinct CDR3 sequences, roughly 26% seen once. The material sequenced was blood, either unsorted or a sorted T cell fraction (not recorded which). These TCRs come from a male donor with ankylosing spondylitis. The CDR3 runs from the conserved cysteine through the conserved F or W. Fields, in order: CDR3 protein, CDR3 DNA, D gene, clone size, V gene, J gene. The D gene is left open where the match is weak. Clone size is given for some rows only: seen once, a few or many times, or a class if the clone is expanded.

CDR3aa: CASSLGFEQYF; CDR3nt: TGTGCCAGCAGTTTAGGGTTCGAGCAGTACTTC; d_gene: NA; abundance: few; v_gene: TRBV12-3/TRBV12-4; j_gene: TRBJ2-7
CDR3aa: CASSPSGRSSQYNEQFF; CDR3nt: TGTGCCAGCAGCCCAAGTGGCAGATCTTCCCAGTACAATGAGCAGTTCTTC; d_gene: NA; abundance: few; v_gene: TRBV7-9; j_gene: TRBJ2-1
CDR3aa: CSAQKSRDEQFF; CDR3nt: TGCAGTGCCCAGAAATCTAGAGATGAGCAGTTCTTC; d_gene: NA; abundance: NA; v_gene: TRBV20-1; j_gene: TRBJ2-1
CDR3aa: CSARALERNPLYEQFF; CDR3nt: TGCAGTGCCAGGGCCTTGGAGCGGAACCCCCTCTATGAGCAGTTCTTC; d_gene: NA; abundance: many; v_gene: TRBV20-1; j_gene: TRBJ2-1
CDR3aa: CASSQDLASGSGELFF; CDR3nt: TGCGCCAGCAGCCAAGATCTTGCTAGCGGGTCCGGGGAGCTGTTTTTT; d_gene: TRBD2; abundance: few; v_gene: TRBV4-1; j_gene: TRBJ2-2
CDR3aa: CASSPDESAYTF; CDR3nt: TGTGCCAGCTCACCAGATGAATCAGCGTACACCTTC; d_gene: NA; abundance: NA; v_gene: TRBV18; j_gene: TRBJ1-2
CDR3aa: CATQRNNEKLFF; CDR3nt: TGTGCCACGCAACGGAATAATGAAAAACTGTTTTTT; d_gene: NA; abundance: few; v_gene: TRBV11-2; j_gene: TRBJ1-4
CDR3aa: CASSPPRLSGNTIYF; CDR3nt: TGTGCCAGCTCACCACCCCGGTTGTCTGGAAACACCATATATTTT; d_gene: NA; abundance: few; v_gene: TRBV18; j_gene: TRBJ1-3
CDR3aa: CSARDHRASSYNEQFF; CDR3nt: TGCAGTGCTAGAGATCATAGAGCAAGCTCCTACAATGAGCAGTTCTTC; d_gene: NA; abundance: few; v_gene: TRBV20-1; j_gene: TRBJ2-1
CDR3aa: CASGSGISEGDTQYF; CDR3nt: TGTGCCAGCGGATCCGGGATCTCAGAAGGAGATACGCAGTATTTT; d_gene: NA; abundance: NA; v_gene: TRBV6-1; j_gene: TRBJ2-3
CDR3aa: CASSSVSSYEQYF; CDR3nt: TGTGCCAGCAGTAGTGTAAGTTCCTACGAGCAGTACTTC; d_gene: NA; abundance: few; v_gene: TRBV5-6; j_gene: TRBJ2-7
CDR3aa: CASSYAQINYGYTF; CDR3nt: TGTGCCAGCAGCTATGCACAGATTAACTATGGCTACACCTTC; d_gene: NA; abundance: few; v_gene: TRBV7-9; j_gene: TRBJ1-2
CDR3aa: CASSQDVNQPQHF; CDR3nt: TGTGCCAGCAGCCAAGATGTGAATCAGCCCCAGCATTTT; d_gene: NA; abundance: few; v_gene: TRBV3-1; j_gene: TRBJ1-5
CDR3aa: CASKGGSWGGEQFF; CDR3nt: TGTGCCAGCAAGGGGGGCAGTTGGGGAGGTGAGCAGTTCTTC; d_gene: NA; abundance: NA; v_gene: TRBV6-1; j_gene: TRBJ2-1
CDR3aa: CSARDPVRGSGWATEAFF; CDR3nt: TGCAGTGCTAGAGATCCGGTTCGTGGTTCTGGCTGGGCCACTGAAGCTTTCTTT; d_gene: NA; abundance: NA; v_gene: TRBV20-1; j_gene: TRBJ1-1
CDR3aa: CASSPRGQGEKLFF; CDR3nt: TGTGCCAGCAGTCCCCGAGGACAGGGAGAGAAACTGTTTTTT; d_gene: TRBD1; abundance: NA; v_gene: TRBV27; j_gene: TRBJ1-4
CDR3aa: CASSLDEQPQHF; CDR3nt: TGTGCCAGCAGTTTAGATGAGCAGCCCCAGCATTTT; d_gene: NA; abundance: few; v_gene: TRBV12-3/TRBV12-4; j_gene: TRBJ1-5
CDR3aa: CASSPRGGGGYEQYF; CDR3nt: TGTGCCAGCAGCCCCCGCGGGGGGGGCGGTTACGAGCAGTACTTC; d_gene: TRBD2; abundance: few; v_gene: TRBV3-1; j_gene: TRBJ2-7
CDR3aa: CASRLRDGPLSVLTF; CDR3nt: TGTGCCAGCAGACTTCGTGACGGGCCTCTGTCCGTCCTGACTTTC; d_gene: NA; abundance: NA; v_gene: TRBV2; j_gene: TRBJ2-6
CDR3aa: CASSVEMGMNTEAFF; CDR3nt: TGTGCCAGCAGCGTAGAGATGGGTATGAACACTGAAGCTTTCTTT; d_gene: NA; abundance: NA; v_gene: TRBV9; j_gene: TRBJ1-1
CDR3aa: CASSLVSSATEAFF; CDR3nt: TGTGCCAGCAGCTTAGTATCTTCGGCAACTGAAGCTTTCTTT; d_gene: NA; abundance: few; v_gene: TRBV7-8; j_gene: TRBJ1-1
CDR3aa: CSARDLGTSDEQFF; CDR3nt: TGCAGTGCTAGAGATCTTGGGACTAGTGATGAGCAGTTCTTC; d_gene: TRBD2; abundance: few; v_gene: TRBV20-1; j_gene: TRBJ2-1
CDR3aa: CSARGKQNYEQYF; CDR3nt: TGCAGTGCTAGAGGGAAGCAGAACTACGAGCAGTACTTC; d_gene: NA; abundance: NA; v_gene: TRBV20-1; j_gene: TRBJ2-7
CDR3aa: CAQGAQNTEAFF; CDR3nt: TGTGCCCAAGGGGCCCAGAACACTGAAGCTTTCTTT; d_gene: NA; abundance: NA; v_gene: TRBV2; j_gene: TRBJ1-1
CDR3aa: CASSIGRAGELFF; CDR3nt: TGTGCCAGTAGTATAGGGCGTGCCGGGGAGCTGTTTTTT; d_gene: NA; abundance: few; v_gene: TRBV19; j_gene: TRBJ2-2
CDR3aa: CASSLLDRDNSPLHF; CDR3nt: TGTGCCAGCAGTTTATTAGACAGGGATAATTCACCCCTCCACTTT; d_gene: TRBD1; abundance: few; v_gene: TRBV12-3/TRBV12-4; j_gene: TRBJ1-6
CDR3aa: CASSENRGEGSYEQYF; CDR3nt: TGTGCCAGCAGTGAAAACCGGGGAGAAGGATCCTACGAGCAGTACTTC; d_gene: NA; abundance: NA; v_gene: TRBV6-1; j_gene: TRBJ2-7
CDR3aa: CASSYKAALNEQFF; CDR3nt: TGTGCCAGCAGTTACAAGGCTGCCCTCAATGAGCAGTTCTTC; d_gene: NA; abundance: once; v_gene: TRBV6-2/TRBV6-3; j_gene: TRBJ2-1
CDR3aa: CSARGLLNYNEQFF; CDR3nt: TGCAGTGCTAGAGGTCTCCTCAACTACAATGAGCAGTTCTTC; d_gene: NA; abundance: few; v_gene: TRBV20-1; j_gene: TRBJ2-1
CDR3aa: CASSQARIIDEQFF; CDR3nt: TGTGCCAGCAGCCAAGCCCGGATAATCGATGAGCAGTTCTTC; d_gene: NA; abundance: NA; v_gene: TRBV4-2; j_gene: TRBJ2-1
CDR3aa: CASSEFRLETDTQYF; CDR3nt: TGTGCCAGCAGTGAATTCAGGTTAGAGACAGATACGCAGTATTTT; d_gene: NA; abundance: NA; v_gene: TRBV2; j_gene: TRBJ2-3
CDR3aa: CASSPSGLNNQPQHF; CDR3nt: TGTGCCAGCAGCCCTAGCGGGCTCAATAATCAGCCCCAGCATTTT; d_gene: NA; abundance: few; v_gene: TRBV7-2; j_gene: TRBJ1-5